The source of this TCR beta chain is a study of blood T cell repertoires in COVID-19. Trimming left V 4 bases short and J 0 bases short, with 16 bases between. The CDR3 has 17 residues. Germline CDR1 SGHTA, CDR2 FQGNSA. Individuals aged 18 to 89 years were recruited from fewer than 30 US areas. Clones were read by immunoSEQ multiplex PCR, and TCRdb kept only the in-frame ones, dropping some. Among 250,000 to 350,000 clones listed, 80% to 90% were seen once. The chain recombines TRBV7-2 with TRBJ1-3; tentatively, D is TRBD1 (6 bases). The specimen was PBMCs or T cells enriched from blood (not recorded which). The clonotype comes from a woman younger than 30 who had recovered from COVID-19. DNA of the CDR3: TGTGCCAGCAGCTGGAAGGGACATTCTCTCTCTGGAAACACCATATATTTT. It translates to CASSWKGHSLSGNTIYF.